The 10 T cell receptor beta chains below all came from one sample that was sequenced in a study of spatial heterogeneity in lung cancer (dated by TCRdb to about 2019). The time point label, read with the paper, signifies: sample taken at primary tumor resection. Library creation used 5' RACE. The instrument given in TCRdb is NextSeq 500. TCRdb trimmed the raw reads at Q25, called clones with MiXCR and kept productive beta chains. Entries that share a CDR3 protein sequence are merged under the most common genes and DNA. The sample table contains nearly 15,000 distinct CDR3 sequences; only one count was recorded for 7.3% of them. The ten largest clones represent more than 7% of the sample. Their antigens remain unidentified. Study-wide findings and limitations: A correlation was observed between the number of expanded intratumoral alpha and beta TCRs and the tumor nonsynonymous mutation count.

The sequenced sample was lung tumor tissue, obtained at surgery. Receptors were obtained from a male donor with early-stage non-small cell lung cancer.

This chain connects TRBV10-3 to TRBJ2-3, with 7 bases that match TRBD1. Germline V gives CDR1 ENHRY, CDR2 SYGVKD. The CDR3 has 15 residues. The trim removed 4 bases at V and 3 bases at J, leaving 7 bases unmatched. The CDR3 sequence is CAISGGQVRTDTQYF. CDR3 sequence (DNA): TGTGCCATCAGTGGTGGACAGGTTCGAACAGATACGCAGTATTTT.

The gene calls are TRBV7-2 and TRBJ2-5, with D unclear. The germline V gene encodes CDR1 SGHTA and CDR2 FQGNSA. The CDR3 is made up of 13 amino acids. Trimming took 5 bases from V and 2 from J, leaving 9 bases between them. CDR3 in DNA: TGTGCCAGCAGCCGATTTGGACAAGAGACCCAGTACTTC. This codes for CASSRFGQETQYF.

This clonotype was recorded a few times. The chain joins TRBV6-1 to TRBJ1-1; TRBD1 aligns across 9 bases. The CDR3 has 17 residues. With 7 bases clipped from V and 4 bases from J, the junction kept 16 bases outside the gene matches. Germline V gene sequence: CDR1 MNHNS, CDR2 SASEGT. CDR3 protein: CASIVGQQGALSTEAFF. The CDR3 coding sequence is TGTGCCAGCATTGTGGGTCAACAGGGGGCTTTGAGCACTGAAGCTTTCTTT.

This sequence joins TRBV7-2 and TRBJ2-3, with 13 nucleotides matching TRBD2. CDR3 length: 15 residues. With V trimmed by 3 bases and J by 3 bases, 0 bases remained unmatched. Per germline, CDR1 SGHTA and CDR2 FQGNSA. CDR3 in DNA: TGTGCCAGCAGCTTGACTAGCGGGAGGACAGATACGCAGTATTTT. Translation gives CASSLTSGRTDTQYF.

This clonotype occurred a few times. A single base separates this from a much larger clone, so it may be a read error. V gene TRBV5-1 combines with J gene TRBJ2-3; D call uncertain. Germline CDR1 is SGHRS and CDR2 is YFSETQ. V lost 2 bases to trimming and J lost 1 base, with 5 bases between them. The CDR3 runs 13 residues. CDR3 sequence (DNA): TGCGCCAGCAGCTTCGGATGCACAGATACGCAGTATTTT. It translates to CASSFGCTDTQYF.

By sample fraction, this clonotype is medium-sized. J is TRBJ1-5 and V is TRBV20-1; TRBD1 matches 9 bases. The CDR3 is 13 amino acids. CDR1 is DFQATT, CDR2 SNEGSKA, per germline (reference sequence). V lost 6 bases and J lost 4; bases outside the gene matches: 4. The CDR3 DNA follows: TGCAGTGCAGGGACAGGGCTAAATCAGCCCCAGCATTTT. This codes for CSAGTGLNQPQHF.

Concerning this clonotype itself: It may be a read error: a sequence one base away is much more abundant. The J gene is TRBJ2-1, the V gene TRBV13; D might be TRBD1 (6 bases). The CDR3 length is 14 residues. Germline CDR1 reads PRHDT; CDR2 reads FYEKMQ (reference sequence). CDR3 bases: TGTGTCAGCAGCAGAGGATTTGGGGGCGCTGAGCAGTTCTTC. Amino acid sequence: CVSSRGFGGAEQFF.

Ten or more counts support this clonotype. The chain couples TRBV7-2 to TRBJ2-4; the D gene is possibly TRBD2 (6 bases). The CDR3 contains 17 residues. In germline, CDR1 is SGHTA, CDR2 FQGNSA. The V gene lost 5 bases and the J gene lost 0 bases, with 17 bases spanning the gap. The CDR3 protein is CASSPGRGILAKNIQYF. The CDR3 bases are TGTGCCAGCAGCCCAGGTCGGGGGATCTTAGCCAAAAACATTCAGTACTTC.

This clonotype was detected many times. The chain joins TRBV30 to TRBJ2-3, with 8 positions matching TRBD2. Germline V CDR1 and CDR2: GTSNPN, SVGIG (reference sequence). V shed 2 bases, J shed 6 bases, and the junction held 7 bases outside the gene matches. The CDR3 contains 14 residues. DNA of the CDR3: TGTGCCTGGAGTTTCGGGGGGGGCCTCGATACGCAGTATTTT. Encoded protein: CAWSFGGGLDTQYF.

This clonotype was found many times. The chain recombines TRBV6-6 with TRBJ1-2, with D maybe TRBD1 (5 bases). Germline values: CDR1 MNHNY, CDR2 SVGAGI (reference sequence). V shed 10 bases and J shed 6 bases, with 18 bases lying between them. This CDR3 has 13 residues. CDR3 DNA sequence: TGTGCCACCTCCGATCAAGGGGACGATGGCTACACCTTC. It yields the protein CATSDQGDDGYTF.